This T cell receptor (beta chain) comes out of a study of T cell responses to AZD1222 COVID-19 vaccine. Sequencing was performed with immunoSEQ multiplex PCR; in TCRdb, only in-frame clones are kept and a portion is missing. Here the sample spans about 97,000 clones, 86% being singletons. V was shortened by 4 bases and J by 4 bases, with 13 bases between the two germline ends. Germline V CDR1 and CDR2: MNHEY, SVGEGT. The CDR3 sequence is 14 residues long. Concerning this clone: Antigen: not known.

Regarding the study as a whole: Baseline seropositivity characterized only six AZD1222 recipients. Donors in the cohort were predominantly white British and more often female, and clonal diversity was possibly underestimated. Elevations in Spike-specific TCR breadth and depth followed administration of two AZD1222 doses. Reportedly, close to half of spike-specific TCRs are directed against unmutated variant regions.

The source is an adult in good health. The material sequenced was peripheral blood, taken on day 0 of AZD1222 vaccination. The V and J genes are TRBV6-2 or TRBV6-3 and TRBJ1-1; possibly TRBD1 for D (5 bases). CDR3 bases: TGTGCCAGCAGTTCTCCCCCTGGGGGCACTGAAGCTTTCTTT. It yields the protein CASSSPPGGTEAFF.